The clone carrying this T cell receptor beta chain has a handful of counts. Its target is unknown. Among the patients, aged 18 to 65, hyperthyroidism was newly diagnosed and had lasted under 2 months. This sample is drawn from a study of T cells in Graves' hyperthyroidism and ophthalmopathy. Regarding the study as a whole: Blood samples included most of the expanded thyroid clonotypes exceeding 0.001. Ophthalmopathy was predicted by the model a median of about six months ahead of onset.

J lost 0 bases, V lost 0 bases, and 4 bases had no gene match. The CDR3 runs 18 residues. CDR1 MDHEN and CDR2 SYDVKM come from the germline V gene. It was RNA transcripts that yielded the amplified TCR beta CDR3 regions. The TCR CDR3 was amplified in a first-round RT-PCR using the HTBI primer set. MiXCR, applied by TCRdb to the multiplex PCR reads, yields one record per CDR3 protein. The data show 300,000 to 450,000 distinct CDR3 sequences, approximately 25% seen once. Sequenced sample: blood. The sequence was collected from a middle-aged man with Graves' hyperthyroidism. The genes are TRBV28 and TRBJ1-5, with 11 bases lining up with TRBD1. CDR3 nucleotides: TGTGCCAGCAGTTTATGGGACAGGGGGCTAGATAGCAATCAGCCCCAGCATTTT. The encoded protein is CASSLWDRGLDSNQPQHF.